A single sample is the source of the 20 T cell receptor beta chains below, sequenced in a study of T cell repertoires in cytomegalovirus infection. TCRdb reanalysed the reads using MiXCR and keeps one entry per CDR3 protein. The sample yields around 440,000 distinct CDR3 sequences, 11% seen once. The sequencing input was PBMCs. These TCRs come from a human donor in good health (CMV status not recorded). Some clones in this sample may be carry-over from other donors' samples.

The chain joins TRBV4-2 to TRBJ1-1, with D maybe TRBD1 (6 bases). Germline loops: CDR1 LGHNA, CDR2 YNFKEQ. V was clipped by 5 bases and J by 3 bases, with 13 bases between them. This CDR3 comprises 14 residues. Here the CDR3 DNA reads TGTGCCAGCAGCAGGAACAGGGCGCACACTGAAGCTTTCTTT. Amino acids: CASSRNRAHTEAFF.

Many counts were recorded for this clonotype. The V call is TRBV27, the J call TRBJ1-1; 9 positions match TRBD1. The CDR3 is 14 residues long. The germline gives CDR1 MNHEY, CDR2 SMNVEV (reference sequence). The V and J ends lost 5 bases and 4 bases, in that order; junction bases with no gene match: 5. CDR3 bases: TGTGCCAGCAGTGCACAGGGGGCTGGCACTGAAGCTTTCTTT. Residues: CASSAQGAGTEAFF.

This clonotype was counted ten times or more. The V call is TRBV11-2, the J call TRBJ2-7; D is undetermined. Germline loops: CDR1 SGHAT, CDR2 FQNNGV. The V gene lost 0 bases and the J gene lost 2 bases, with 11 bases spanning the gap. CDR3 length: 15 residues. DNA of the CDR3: TGTGCCAGCAGCTTAGAGCCCGGATTAACCTACGAGCAGTACTTC. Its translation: CASSLEPGLTYEQYF.

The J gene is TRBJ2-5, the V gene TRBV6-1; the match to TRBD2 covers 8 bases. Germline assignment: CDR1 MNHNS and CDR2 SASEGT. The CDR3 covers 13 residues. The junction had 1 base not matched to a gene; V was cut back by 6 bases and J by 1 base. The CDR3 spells CASRRGVQETQYF. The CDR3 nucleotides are TGTGCCAGCAGGCGGGGGGTCCAAGAGACCCAGTACTTC.

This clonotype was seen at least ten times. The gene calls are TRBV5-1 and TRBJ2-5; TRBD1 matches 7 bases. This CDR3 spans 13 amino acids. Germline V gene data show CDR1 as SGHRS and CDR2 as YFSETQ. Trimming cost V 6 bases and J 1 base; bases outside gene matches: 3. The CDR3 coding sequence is TGCGCCAGCACCCGGGACAGCCAAGAGACCCAGTACTTC. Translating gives CASTRDSQETQYF.

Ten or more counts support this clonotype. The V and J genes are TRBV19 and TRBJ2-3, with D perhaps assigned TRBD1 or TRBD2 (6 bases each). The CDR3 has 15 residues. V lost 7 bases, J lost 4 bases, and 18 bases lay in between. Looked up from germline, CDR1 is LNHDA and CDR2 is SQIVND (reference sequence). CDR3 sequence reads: CASTNSRGRADTQYF. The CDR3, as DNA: TGTGCCAGTACCAATAGCCGGGGGCGCGCAGATACGCAGTATTTT.

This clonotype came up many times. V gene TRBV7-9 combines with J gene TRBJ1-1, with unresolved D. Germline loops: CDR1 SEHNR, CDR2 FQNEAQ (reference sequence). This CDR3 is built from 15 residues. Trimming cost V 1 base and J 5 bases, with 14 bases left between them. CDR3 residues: CASSLVFGVWTEAFF. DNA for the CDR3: TGTGCCAGCAGCTTAGTATTTGGGGTTTGGACTGAAGCTTTCTTT.

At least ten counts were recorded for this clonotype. DNA for the CDR3: TGCAGTGCTAGAGATAAAATCCACGGGGGGACCCAGTACTTC. Amino acid sequence: CSARDKIHGGTQYF. The rearrangement joins TRBV20-1 to TRBJ2-5, with D maybe TRBD2 (6 bases). The V gene's germline CDR1 is DFQATT and CDR2 SNEGSKA (reference sequence). The CDR3 runs to 14 residues. Trimming removed 0 bases at V and 7 bases at J, with 15 bases between.

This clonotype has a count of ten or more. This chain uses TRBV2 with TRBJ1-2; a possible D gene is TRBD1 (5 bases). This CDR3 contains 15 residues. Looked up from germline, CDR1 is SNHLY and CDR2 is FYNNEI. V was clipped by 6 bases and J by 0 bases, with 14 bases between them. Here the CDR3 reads CASSARGGANYGYTF. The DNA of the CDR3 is TGTGCCAGCAGCGCCCGGGGGGGTGCTAACTATGGCTACACCTTC.

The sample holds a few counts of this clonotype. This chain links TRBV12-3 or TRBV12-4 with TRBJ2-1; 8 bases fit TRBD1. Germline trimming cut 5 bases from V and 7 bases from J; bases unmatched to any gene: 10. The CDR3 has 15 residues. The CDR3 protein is CASSRQGAPYNEQFF. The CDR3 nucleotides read TGTGCCAGCAGTCGGCAGGGGGCGCCTTATAATGAGCAGTTCTTC.

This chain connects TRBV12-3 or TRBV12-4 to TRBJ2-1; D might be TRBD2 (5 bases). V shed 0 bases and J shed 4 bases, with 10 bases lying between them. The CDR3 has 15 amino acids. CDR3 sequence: CASSLARAPYNEQFF. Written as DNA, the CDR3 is TGTGCCAGCAGTTTAGCGAGGGCCCCTTACAATGAGCAGTTCTTC.

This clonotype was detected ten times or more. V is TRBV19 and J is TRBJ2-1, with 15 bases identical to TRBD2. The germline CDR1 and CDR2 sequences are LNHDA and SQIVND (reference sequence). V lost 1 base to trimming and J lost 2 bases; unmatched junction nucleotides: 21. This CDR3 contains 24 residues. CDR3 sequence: CASSIGLFGIMGLAGGRTYNEQFF. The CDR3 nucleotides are TGTGCCAGTAGTATAGGACTGTTTGGAATTATGGGACTAGCGGGAGGAAGGACCTACAATGAGCAGTTCTTC.

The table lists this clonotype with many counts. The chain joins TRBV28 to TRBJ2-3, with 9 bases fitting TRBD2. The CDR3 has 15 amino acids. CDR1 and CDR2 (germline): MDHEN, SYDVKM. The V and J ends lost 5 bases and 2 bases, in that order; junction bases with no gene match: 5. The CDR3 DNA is TGTGCCAGCAGTACCTCTAGCGGGAACACAGATACGCAGTATTTT. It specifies CASSTSSGNTDTQYF.

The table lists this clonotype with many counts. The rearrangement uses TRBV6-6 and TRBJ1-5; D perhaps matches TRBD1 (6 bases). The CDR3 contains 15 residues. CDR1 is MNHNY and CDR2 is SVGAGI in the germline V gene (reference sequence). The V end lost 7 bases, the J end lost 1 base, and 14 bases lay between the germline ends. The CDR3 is CASTKGGRSNQPQHF. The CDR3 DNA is TGTGCCAGCACCAAGGGGGGGAGGAGCAATCAGCCCCAGCATTTT.

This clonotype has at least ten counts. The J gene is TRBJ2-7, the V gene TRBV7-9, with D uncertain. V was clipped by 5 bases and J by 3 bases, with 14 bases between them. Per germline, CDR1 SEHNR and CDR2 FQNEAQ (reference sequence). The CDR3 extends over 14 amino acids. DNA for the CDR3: TGTGCCAGCAGCGGAGATGGCGGACGCTACGAGCAGTACTTC. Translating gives CASSGDGGRYEQYF.

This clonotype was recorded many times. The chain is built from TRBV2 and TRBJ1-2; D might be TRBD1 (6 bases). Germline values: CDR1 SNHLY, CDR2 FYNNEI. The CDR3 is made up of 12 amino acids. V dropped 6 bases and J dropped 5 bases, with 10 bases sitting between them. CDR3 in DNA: TGTGCCAGCAGGGGGGGCAGATATGGCTACACCTTC. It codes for CASRGGRYGYTF.

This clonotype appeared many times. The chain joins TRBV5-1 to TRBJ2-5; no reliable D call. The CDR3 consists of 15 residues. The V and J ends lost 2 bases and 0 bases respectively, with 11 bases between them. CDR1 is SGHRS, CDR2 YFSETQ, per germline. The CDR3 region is CASSFMEGYQETQYF. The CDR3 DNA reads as TGCGCCAGCAGCTTTATGGAAGGATACCAAGAGACCCAGTACTTC.

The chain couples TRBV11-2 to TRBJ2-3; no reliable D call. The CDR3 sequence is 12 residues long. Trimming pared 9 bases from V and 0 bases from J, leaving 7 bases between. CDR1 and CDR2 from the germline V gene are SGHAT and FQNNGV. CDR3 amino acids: CARTPSTDTQYF. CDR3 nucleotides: TGTGCCAGAACCCCTAGCACAGATACGCAGTATTTT. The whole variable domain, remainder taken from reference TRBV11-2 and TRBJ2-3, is EAGVAQSPRYKIIEKRQSVAFWCNPISGHATLYWYQQILGQGPKLLIQFQNNGVVDDSQLPKDRFSAERLKGVDSTLKIQPAKLEDSAVYLCARTPSTDTQYFGPGTRLTVL.

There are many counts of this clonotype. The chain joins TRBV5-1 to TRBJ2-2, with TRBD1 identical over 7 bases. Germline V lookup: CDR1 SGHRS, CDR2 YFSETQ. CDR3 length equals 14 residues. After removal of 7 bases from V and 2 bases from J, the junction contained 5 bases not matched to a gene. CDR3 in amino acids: CASGRQGNTGELFF. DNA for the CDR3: TGCGCCAGCGGCCGACAGGGAAACACCGGGGAGCTGTTTTTT.

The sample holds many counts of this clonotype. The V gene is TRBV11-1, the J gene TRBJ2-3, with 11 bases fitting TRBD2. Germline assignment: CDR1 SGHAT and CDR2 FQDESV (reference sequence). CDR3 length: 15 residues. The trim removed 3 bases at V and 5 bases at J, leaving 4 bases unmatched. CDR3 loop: CASSLPSGRLDTQYF. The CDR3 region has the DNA TGTGCCAGCAGCTTGCCTAGCGGGAGGTTAGATACGCAGTATTTT.